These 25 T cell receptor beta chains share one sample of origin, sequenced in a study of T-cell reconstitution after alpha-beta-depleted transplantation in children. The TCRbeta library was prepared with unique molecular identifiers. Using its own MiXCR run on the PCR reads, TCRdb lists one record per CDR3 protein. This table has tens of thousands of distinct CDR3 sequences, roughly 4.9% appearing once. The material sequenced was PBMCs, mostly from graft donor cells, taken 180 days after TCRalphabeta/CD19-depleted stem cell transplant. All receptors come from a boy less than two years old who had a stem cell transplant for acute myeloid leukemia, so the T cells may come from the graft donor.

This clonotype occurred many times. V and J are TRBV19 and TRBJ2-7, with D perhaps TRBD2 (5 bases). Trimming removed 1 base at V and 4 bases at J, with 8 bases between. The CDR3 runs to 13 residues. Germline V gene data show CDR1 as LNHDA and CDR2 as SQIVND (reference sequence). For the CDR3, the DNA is TGTGCCAGTAGTATAGCCCCGGGGTACGAGCAGTACGTC. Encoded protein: CASSIAPGYEQYV.

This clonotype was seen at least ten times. This chain's CDR3 is CAASSGYEQYF. In DNA form, the CDR3 reads TGTGCCGCATCCTCGGGCTACGAGCAGTACTTC. The chain is built from TRBV24-1 and TRBJ2-7; D is unclear. V shed 12 bases and J shed 3 bases, with 11 bases lying between them. CDR1 and CDR2 from the germline V gene are KGHDR and SFDVKD. This CDR3 is 11 amino acids long.

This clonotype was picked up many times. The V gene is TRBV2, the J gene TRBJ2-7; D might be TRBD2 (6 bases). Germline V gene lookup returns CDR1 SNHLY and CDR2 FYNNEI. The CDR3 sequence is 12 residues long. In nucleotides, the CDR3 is TGTGCAGGAGGGGCACATGGAGGCGAGCAGTACGTC. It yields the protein CAGGAHGGEQYV.

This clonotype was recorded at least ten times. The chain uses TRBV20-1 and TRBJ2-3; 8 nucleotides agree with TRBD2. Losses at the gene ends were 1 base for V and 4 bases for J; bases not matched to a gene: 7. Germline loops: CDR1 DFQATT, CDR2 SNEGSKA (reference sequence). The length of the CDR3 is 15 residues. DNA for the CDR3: TGCAGTGCTAGAGGTCCGGGACTAGTCCCAGATACGCAGTATTTT. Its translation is CSARGPGLVPDTQYF.

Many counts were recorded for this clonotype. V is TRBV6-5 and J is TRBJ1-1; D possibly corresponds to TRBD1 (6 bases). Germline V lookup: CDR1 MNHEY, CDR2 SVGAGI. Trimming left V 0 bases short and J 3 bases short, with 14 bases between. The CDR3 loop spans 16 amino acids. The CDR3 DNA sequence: TGTGCCAGCAGTTACTCGTCGGGGGCCGGGGACACTGAAGCTTTCTTT. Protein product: CASSYSSGAGDTEAFF.

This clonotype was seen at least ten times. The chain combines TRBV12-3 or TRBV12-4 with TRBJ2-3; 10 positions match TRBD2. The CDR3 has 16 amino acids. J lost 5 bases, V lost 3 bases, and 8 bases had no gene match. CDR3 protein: CASSFPSGGRGDTQYF. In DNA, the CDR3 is TGTGCCAGCAGTTTCCCTAGCGGGGGACGGGGAGATACGCAGTATTTT.

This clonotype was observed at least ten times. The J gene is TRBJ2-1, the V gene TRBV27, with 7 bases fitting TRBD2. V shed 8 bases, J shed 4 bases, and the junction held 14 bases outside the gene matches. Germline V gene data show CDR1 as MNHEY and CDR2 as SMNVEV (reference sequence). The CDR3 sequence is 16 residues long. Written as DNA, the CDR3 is TGTGCCAGCCGATCCCGGCTAGCGGATATATACAATGAGCAGTTCTTC. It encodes CASRSRLADIYNEQFF.

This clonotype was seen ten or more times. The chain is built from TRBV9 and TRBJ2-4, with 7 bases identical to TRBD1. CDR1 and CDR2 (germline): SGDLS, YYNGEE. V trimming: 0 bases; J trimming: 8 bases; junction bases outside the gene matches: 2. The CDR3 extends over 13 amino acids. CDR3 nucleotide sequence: TGTGCCAGCAGCGTAGGACAGGGCGACATTCAGTACTTC. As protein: CASSVGQGDIQYF.

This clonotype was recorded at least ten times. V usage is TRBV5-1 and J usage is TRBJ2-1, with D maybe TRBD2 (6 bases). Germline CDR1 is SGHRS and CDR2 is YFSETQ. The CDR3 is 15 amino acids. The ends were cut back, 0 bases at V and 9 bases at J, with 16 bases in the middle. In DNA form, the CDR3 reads TGCGCCAGCAGCTTGGGCCCACTAGCTTCAGGTGAGCAGTTCTTC. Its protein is CASSLGPLASGEQFF.

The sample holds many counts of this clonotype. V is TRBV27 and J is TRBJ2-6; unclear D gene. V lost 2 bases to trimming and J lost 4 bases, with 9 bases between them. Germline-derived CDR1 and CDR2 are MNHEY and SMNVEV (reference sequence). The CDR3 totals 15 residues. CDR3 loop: CASSLGVVGANVLTF. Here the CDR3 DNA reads TGTGCCAGCAGTTTAGGGGTAGTCGGGGCCAACGTCCTGACTTTC.

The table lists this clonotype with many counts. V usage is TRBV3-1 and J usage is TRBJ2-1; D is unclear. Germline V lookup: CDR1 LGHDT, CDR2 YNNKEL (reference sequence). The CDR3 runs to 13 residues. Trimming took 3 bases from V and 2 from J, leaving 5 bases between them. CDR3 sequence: CASSHLPYNEQFF. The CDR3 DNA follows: TGTGCCAGCAGCCACCTCCCCTACAATGAGCAGTTCTTC.

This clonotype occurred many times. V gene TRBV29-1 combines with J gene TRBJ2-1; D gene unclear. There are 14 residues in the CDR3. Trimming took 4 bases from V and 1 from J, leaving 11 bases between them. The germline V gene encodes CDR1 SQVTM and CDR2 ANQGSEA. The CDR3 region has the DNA TGCAGCGTTGTAAAACCTACGTCCTACAATGAGCAGTTCTTC. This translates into CSVVKPTSYNEQFF.

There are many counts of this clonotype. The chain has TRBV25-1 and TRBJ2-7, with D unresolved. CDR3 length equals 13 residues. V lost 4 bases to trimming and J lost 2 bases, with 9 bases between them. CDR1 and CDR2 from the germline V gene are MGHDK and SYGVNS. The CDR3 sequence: CASSGSVAYEQYF. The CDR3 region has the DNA TGTGCCAGCAGTGGGTCCGTGGCCTACGAGCAGTACTTC.

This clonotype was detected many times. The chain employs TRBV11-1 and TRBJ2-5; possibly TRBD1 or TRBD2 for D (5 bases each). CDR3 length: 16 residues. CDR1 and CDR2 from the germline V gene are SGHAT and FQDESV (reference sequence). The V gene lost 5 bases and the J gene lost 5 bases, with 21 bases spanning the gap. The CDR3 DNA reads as TGTGCCAGCAGCCTGGGGGAGCCCCAGACAGATGAGACCCAGTACTTC. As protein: CASSLGEPQTDETQYF. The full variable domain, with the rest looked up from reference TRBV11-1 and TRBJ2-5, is EAEVAQSPRYKITEKSQAVAFWCDPISGHATLYWYRQILGQGPELLVQFQDESVVDDSQLPKDRFSAERLKGVDSTLKIQPAELGDSAMYLCASSLGEPQTDETQYFGPGTRLLVL.

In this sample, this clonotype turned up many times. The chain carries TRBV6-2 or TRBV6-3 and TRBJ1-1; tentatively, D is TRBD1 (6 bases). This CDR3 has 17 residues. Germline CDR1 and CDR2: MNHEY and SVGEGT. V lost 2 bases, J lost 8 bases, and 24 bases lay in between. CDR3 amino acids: CASSYSRPGGGPWEAFF. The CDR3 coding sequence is TGTGCCAGCAGTTACAGCCGACCCGGGGGCGGCCCCTGGGAAGCTTTCTTT.

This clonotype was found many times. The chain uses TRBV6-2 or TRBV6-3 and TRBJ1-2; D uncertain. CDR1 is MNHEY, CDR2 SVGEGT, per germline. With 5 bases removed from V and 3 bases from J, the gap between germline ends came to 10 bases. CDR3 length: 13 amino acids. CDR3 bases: TGTGCCAGCAGTAAAATACCGCACTATGGCTACACCTTC. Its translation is CASSKIPHYGYTF.

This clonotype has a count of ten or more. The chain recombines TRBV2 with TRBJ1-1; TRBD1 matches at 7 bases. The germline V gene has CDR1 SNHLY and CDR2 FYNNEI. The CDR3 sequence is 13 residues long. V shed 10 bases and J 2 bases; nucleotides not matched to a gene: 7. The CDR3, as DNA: TGTGCCATCTCGGGACAGCCCAACACTGAAGCTTTCTTT. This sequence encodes CAISGQPNTEAFF.

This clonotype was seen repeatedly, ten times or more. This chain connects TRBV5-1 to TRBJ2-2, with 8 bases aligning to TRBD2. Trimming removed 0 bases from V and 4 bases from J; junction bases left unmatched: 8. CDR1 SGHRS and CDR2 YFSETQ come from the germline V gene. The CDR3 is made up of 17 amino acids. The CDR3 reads CASSLALSGGVTGELFF. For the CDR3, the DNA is TGCGCCAGCAGCTTGGCCTTGAGCGGGGGTGTCACCGGGGAGCTGTTTTTT.

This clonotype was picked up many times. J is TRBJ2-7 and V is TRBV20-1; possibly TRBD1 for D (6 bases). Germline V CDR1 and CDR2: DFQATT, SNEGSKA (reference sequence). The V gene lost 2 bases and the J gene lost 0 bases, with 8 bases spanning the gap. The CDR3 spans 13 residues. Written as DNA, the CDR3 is TGCAGTGCTAGAAGACAGGCCTCCTACGAGCAGTACTTC. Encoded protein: CSARRQASYEQYF.

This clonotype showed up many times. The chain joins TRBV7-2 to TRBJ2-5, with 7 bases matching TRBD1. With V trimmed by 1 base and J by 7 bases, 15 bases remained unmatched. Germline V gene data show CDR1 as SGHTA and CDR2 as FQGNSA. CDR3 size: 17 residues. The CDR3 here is CASSLGLRQGEGWTQYF. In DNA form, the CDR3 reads TGTGCCAGCAGCTTAGGACTCCGACAGGGAGAAGGGTGGACCCAGTACTTC.

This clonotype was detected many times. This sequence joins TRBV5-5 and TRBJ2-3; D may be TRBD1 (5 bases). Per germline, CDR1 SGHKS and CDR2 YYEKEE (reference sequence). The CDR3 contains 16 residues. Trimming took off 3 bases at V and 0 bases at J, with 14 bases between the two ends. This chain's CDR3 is CASSSRQISSTDTQYF. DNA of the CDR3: TGTGCCAGCAGCTCCAGACAGATTTCTAGCACAGATACGCAGTATTTT.

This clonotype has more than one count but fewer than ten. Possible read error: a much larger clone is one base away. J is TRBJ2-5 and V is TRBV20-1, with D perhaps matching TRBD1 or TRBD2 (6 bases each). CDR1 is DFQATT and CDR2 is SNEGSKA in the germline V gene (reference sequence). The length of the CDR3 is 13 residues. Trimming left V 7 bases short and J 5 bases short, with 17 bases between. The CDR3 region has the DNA TGCAGTGGGCCCACGGGGGCCGGGGAGACCCAGTACTTC. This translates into CSGPTGAGETQYF.

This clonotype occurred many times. CDR3 sequence (DNA): TGTGCCAGCAGCACCCGGACAGGGCATGAAGCTTTCTTT. It yields the protein CASSTRTGHEAFF. This chain uses TRBV11-3 with TRBJ1-1, with TRBD1 identical over 8 bases. The CDR3 loop spans 13 amino acids. Per the germline V gene, CDR1 is SGHNT and CDR2 is YENEEA. Unmatched junction bases numbered 6, after V lost 5 bases and J lost 7 bases.

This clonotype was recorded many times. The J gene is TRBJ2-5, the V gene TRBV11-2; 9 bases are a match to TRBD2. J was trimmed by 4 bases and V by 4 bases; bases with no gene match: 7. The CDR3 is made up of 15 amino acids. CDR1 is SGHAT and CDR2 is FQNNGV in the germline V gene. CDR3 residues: CASSSGLAAGETQYF. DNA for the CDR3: TGTGCCAGCAGCTCGGGACTAGCTGCGGGAGAGACCCAGTACTTC.

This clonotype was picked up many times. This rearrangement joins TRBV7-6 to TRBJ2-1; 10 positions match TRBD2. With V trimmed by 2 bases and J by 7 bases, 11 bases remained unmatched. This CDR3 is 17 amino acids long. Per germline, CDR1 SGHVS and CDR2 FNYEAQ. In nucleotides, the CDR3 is TGTGCCAGCAGCTTAAGTAGCGGGGGGAGACGAGAGAATGAGCAGTTCTTC. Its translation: CASSLSSGGRRENEQFF. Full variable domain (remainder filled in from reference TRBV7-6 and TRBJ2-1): GAGVSQSPRYKVTKRGQDVALRCDPISGHVSLYWYRQALGQGPEFLTYFNYEAQQDKSGLPNDRFSAERPEGSISTLTIQRTEQRDSAMYRCASSLSSGGRRENEQFFGPGTRLTVL.